The sequence of this T cell receptor beta chain was determined in a study of blood T cells in healthy people across ages. V lost 11 bases and J lost 0, with 13 bases in between. The CDR3 has 13 amino acids. The use of a sample-barcoded 5' primer and a J-beta primer mix characterized a second PCR of roughly 7 to 11 cycles. Using its own MiXCR run on the 5' RACE reads, TCRdb lists one record per CDR3 protein. The sample holds hundreds of thousands of distinct CDR3 sequences, approximately 25% seen once. This clonotype was seen a handful of times. The sample also formed part of further work on T cells of mothers and their children. From that report: Three healthy Caucasian mothers and their six children donated. The cDNA synthesis received all extracted RNA, at about 1.6 ug per 15 ul.

The sequence came from a boy under 18 in good health. The chain couples TRBV23-1 to TRBJ1-1; D unclear. TRBV23-1 is identified as an open reading frame with a role that is uncertain. Sequenced material: blood. CDR3 amino acids: CARTSEMNTEAFF. The CDR3 nucleotides are TGCGCCCGGACCTCGGAAATGAACACTGAAGCTTTCTTT.